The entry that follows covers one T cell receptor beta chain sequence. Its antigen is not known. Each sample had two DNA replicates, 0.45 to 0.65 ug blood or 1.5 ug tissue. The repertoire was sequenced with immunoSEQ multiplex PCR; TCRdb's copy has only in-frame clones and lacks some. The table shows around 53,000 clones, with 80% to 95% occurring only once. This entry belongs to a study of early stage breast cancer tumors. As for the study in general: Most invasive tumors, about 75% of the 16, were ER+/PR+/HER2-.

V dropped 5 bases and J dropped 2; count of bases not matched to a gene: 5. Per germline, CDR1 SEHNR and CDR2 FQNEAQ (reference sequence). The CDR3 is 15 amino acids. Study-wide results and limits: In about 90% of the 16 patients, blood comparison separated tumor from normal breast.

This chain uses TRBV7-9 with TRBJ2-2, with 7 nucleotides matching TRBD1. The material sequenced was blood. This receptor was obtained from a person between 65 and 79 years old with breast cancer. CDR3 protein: CASSVTGVNTGELFF. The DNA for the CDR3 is TGTGCCAGCAGCGTTACAGGGGTAAACACCGGGGAGCTGTTTTTT.